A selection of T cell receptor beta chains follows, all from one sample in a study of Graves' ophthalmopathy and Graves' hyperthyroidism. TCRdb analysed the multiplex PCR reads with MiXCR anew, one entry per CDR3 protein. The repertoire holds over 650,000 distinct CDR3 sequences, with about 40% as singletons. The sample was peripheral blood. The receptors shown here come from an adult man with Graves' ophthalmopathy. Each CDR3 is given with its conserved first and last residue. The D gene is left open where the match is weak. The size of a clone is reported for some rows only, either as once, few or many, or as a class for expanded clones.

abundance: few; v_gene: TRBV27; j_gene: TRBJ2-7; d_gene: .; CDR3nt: TGTGCCAGCAGTTCTACAGGCGACCAGGACTACGAGCAGTACTTC; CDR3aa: CASSSTGDQDYEQYF
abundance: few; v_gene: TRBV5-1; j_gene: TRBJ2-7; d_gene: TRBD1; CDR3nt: TGCGCCAGCAGCTCCTCCCCAGGACAGGGGATTTACGAGCAGTACTTC; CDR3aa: CASSSSPGQGIYEQYF
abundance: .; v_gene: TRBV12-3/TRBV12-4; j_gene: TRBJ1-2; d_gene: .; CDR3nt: TGTGCCAGCAGTTCCCCGCGGCGCAACTATGGCTACACCTTC; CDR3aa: CASSSPRRNYGYTF
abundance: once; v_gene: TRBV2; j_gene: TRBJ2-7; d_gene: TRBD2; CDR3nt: TGTGCCAGCAGCCATTACACCCCGGGACTAGCGGGCAGGGGGGAGCAGTACTTC; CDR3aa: CASSHYTPGLAGRGEQYF
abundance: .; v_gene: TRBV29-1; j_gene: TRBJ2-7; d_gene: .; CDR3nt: TGCAGCCGCCGCCATACAGGGACCTACGAGCAGTACTTC; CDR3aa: CSRRHTGTYEQYF
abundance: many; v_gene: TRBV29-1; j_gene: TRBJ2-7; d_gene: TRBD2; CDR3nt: TGCAGCGTTGGAGTAGCGGGAGGGTTCTCCTACGAGCAGTACTTC; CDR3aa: CSVGVAGGFSYEQYF
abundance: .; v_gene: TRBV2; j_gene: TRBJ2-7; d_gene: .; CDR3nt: TGTGCCAGCAGTGAACCGCGGGGACTTAAGTCCTACGAGCAGTACTTC; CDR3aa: CASSEPRGLKSYEQYF
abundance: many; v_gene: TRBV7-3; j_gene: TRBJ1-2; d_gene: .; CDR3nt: TGTGCCAGCAGCCCGGGAGGAGCAGCGAATGGCTACACCTTC; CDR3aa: CASSPGGAANGYTF
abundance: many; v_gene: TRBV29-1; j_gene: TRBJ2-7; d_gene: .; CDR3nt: TGCAGCGTTGATTTTCAGGGTGGACACGAGCAGTACTTC; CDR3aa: CSVDFQGGHEQYF
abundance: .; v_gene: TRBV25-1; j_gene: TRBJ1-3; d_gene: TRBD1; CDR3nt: TGTGCCAGCAGTCAGGACAGGAAGAATGCTGGAAACACCATATATTTT; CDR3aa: CASSQDRKNAGNTIYF
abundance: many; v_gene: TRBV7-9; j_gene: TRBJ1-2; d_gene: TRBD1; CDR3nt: TGTGCCAGCAGCAAGACAGGGGAAAGCTATGGCTACACCTTC; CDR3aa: CASSKTGESYGYTF
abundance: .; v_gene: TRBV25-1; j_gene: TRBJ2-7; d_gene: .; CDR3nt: TGTGCCAGCAGTGGGATCCACAGGGGAAAGGACTATGGCTACGAGCAGTACTTC; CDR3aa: CASSGIHRGKDYGYEQYF
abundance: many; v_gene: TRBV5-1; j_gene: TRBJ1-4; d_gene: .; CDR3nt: TGCGCCAGCAAGGAAGGGCCCCTTTCGAATGAAAAACTGTTTTTT; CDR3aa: CASKEGPLSNEKLFF
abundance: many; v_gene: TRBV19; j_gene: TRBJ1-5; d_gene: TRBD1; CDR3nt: TGTGCCAGTAGTACGACAGGGGGTGGTCAGCCCCAGCATTTT; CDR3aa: CASSTTGGGQPQHF
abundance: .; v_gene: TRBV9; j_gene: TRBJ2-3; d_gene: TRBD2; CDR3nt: TGTGCCAGCAGCCACGGTAGCGGGGACTACACAGATACGCAGTATTTT; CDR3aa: CASSHGSGDYTDTQYF
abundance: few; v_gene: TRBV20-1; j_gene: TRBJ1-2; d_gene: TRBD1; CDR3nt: TGCAGTGCTAGGGGCCGGACAGGCCAAAGGGGGTATGGCTACACCTTC; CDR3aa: CSARGRTGQRGYGYTF
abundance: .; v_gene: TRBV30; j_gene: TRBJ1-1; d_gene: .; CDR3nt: TGTGCCTGGAGTGACAGCGCTGAAGCTTTCTTT; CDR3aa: CAWSDSAEAFF
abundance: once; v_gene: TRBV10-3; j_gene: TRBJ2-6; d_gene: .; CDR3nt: TGTGCCATCAGTGTGTCTAGCGGGGCCAACGTCCTGACTTTC; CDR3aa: CAISVSSGANVLTF
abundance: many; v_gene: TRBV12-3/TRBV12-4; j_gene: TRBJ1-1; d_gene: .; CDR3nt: TGTGCCAGCAGTCGGGGGACGCACACTGAAGCTTTCTTT; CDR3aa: CASSRGTHTEAFF
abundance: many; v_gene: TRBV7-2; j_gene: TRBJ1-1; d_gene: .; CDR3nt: TGTGCCAGCACCCTACAGAGCCCGAACACTGAAGCTTTCTTT; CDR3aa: CASTLQSPNTEAFF
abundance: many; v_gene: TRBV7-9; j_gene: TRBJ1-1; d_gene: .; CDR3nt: TGTGCCAGCAGCTTAGGAGCAGGCCCCACTGAAGCTTTCTTT; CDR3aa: CASSLGAGPTEAFF
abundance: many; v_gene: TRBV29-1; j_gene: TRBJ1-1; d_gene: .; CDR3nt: TGCAGCGTTATGCGATCGGACACTGAAGCTTTCTTT; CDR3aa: CSVMRSDTEAFF
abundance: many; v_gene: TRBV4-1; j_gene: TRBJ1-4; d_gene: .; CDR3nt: TGCGCCAGCAGCCAACTGAAACAGGGATTTGATGAAAAACTGTTTTTT; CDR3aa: CASSQLKQGFDEKLFF
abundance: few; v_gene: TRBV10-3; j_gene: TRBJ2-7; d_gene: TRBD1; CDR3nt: TGTGCCAGCAGTTACCCGGGACAGATCTACGAGCAGTACTTC; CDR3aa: CASSYPGQIYEQYF
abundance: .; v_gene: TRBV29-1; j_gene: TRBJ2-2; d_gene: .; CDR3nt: TGCAGCGGCCCCGAGGGGATTGGGGAGCTGTTTTTT; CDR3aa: CSGPEGIGELFF
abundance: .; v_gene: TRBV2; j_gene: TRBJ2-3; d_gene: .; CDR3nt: TGTGCCAGCAGTGAAAATCTCGAGTTCCCAATAGCTACAGATACGCAGTATTTT; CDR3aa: CASSENLEFPIATDTQYF
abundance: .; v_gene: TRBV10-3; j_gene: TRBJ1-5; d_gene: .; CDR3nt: TGTGCCATCAGTGAGTCGGAGGGGGGCGGTCAGCCCCAGCATTTT; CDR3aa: CAISESEGGGQPQHF
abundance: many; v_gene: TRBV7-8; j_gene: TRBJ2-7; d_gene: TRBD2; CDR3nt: TGTGCCAGCAGCTTAGTAGCTAGCGGGGGGCGCGAGCAGTACTTC; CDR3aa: CASSLVASGGREQYF
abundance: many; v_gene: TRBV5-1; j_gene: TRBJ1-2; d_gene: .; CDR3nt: TGCGCCAGCAGCTTGGCCGGGAACAACTATGGCTACACCTTC; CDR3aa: CASSLAGNNYGYTF
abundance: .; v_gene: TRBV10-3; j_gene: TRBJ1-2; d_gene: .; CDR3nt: TGTGCCACCGGACAGCAAAACTATGGCTACACCTTC; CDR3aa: CATGQQNYGYTF
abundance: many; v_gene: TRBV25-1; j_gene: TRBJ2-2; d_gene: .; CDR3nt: TGTGCCAGCAGTGAGGTGGGATGGGCCGGGGAGCTGTTTTTT; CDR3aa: CASSEVGWAGELFF
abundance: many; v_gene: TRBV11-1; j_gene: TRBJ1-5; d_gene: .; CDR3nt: TGTGCCAGCGAGGGGGAGAGGGGGACAAATACCCAGCATTTT; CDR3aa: CASEGERGTNTQHF
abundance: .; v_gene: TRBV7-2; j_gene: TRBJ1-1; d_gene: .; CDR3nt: TGTGCCAGCAGCCAAGACGCCGCTGCTGTCGCCTGGGGCACTGAAGCTTTCTTT; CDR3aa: CASSQDAAAVAWGTEAFF
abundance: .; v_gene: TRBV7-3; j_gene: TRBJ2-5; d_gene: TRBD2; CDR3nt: TGTGCCAGCAGCCTGACTAGCGGGGGGACCCAGTACTTC; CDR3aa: CASSLTSGGTQYF
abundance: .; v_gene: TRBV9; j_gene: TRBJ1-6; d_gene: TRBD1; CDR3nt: TGTGCCAGCAGATCACAGGGGCGCTCCTATAATTCACCCCTCCACTTT; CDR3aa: CASRSQGRSYNSPLHF
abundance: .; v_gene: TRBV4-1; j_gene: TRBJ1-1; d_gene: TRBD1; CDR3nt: TGCGCCAGCAGCCAAGTACCAGGGGGAGCGAACACTGAAGCTTTCTTT; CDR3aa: CASSQVPGGANTEAFF
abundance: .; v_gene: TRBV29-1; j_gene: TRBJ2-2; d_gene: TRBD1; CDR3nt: TGCAGCGTTGCGACAGGGGACGCCACCGGGGAGCTGTTTTTT; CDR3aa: CSVATGDATGELFF
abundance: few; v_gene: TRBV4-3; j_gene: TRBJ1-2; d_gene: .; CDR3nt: TGCGCCAGCAGCCAAGATGGAGGGGGTCTTAACTATGGCTACACCTTC; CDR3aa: CASSQDGGGLNYGYTF
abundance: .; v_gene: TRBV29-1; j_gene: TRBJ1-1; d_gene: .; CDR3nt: TGCAGCGTTGCGTCCGGGCCGTACCCTGAAGCTTTCTTT; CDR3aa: CSVASGPYPEAFF
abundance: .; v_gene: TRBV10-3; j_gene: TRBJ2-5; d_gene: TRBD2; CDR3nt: TGTGCCATCAGTAGGACTAGCGGGGGGACCCAGTACTTC; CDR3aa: CAISRTSGGTQYF
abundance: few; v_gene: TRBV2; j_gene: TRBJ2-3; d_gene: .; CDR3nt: TGTGCCAGCCGAGAAGGCCCAACAGATACGCAGTATTTT; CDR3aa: CASREGPTDTQYF
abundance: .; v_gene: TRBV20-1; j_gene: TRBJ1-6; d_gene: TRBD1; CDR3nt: TGCAGTGCTAGGGAGACAGGGGGTTATTCACCCCTCCACTTT; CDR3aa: CSARETGGYSPLHF
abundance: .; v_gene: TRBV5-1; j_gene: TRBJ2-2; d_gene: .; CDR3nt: TGCGCCAGCAGCTTGAGCCTTTTACCTAACACCGGGGAGCTGTTTTTT; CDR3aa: CASSLSLLPNTGELFF
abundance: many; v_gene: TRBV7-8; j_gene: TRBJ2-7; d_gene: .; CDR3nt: TGTGCCAGCAGCTACCGAGGAGGGGGGACCTACGAGCAGTACTTC; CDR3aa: CASSYRGGGTYEQYF
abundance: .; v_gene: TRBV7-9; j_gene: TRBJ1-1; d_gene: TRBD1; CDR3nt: TGTGCCAGCAGCTTTTTTTCTCGGACAGGGACGAACACTGAAGCTTTCTTT; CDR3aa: CASSFFSRTGTNTEAFF
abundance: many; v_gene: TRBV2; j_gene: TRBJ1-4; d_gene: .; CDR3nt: TGTGCCAGCCGTCAGGGGTCTAATGAAAAACTGTTTTTT; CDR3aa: CASRQGSNEKLFF
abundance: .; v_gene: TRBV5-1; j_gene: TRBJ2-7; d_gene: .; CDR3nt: TGCGCCAGCAGCTTTGGCGTGGGCTCCTGCGAGCAGTACTTC; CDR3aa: CASSFGVGSCEQYF